Included here is one T cell receptor beta chain sequence, with context. Its antigen is undetermined. This record comes from a study of shared clonotypes between healthy human individuals. V lost 6 bases and J 0 bases, leaving 14 bases between the germline ends. Germline CDR1 MDHEN, CDR2 SYDVKM. The CDR3 has 16 amino acids. Study findings and constraints: Sampling covered blood only; tissue repertoires likely differ.

The run depth of the assay was deep. Sequencing used immunoSEQ multiplex PCR; TCRdb keeps in-frame clones, though not all of them. The table lists more than 400,000 clones, less than 96% of them singletons. Each donor was a Caucasian adult residing in Nashville, Tennessee. The specimen sequenced was naive CD4+ T cells sorted from blood. The subset denotes: CD45RA+ positively selected. The clonotype was recovered from a woman aged 25 to 39 in good health. The chain has TRBV28 and TRBJ2-2; the D is unclear. The CDR3: CASSFLHSSNTGELFF. CDR3 bases: TGTGCCAGCAGCTTTTTGCATTCATCGAACACCGGGGAGCTGTTTTTT.